Listed here is a single T cell receptor (beta chain). This table comes from immunoSEQ multiplex PCR, and its TCRdb copy is limited to in-frame clones, with some not included. The sample lists under 850,000 clones; approximately 72% were seen once. The sample belongs to a study of shared clonotypes between healthy human individuals. On the study more broadly: Each donor contributed plates that comprised three CD4 naive, three CD4 memory, two CD8 naive and one CD8 memory.

The V segment lost 0 bases and the J segment 3 bases; nucleotides outside the gene matches: 16. Germline values: CDR1 GTSNPN, CDR2 SVGIG (reference sequence). There are 18 residues in the CDR3. This TCR derives from a woman younger than 45 in good health. The J gene is TRBJ2-7, the V gene TRBV30, with 8 bases identical to TRBD2. The sequencing input was memory CD4+ T cells sorted from blood. Subset indicated: CD45RA-negative fraction. The CDR3 protein is CAWSVSAQRENGDYEQYF. The CDR3 DNA follows: TGTGCCTGGAGTGTATCGGCCCAGCGGGAGAATGGGGACTACGAGCAGTACTTC.